This is a list of T cell receptor beta chains from one sample in a study of shared clonotypes between healthy human individuals. The data were produced by immunoSEQ multiplex PCR, yet TCRdb's version contains in-frame clones alone and is incomplete. Of roughly 2.5 million clones listed, about 92% are singletons. The specimen was naive CD4+ T cells sorted from blood. The source of these receptors is a man aged 18 to 29 in good health. The CDR3 runs from the conserved cysteine through the conserved F or W. The size field is filled for only some rows; it gives once, few, many or a size class.

clone_size	cdr3_length	j_call	v_call	cdr3_aa
-	14	TRBJ1-2	TRBV6-1	CASSDPGSNYGYTF
-	14	TRBJ2-7	TRBV7-2	CASSLATGLYEQYF
-	14	TRBJ1-2	TRBV4-3	CASSPSGTGGSYTF
-	14	TRBJ1-3	TRBV19	CATGGSLDGNTIYF
-	14	TRBJ1-3	TRBV7-3	CASSLGSPGNTIYF
few	14	TRBJ1-1	TRBV30	CAWRPQGGNTEAFF
-	12	TRBJ2-7	TRBV7-9	CASSLRVNEQYF
-	14	TRBJ1-1	TRBV7-9	CASSLGGQHTEAFF
-	15	TRBJ2-3	TRBV7-2	CASTRRAASTDTQYF
few	13	TRBJ1-5	TRBV2	CASAGGGSQPQHF
-	13	TRBJ2-7	TRBV7-2	CASSPDPRGEQYF
-	14	TRBJ2-5	TRBV29-1	CSVDRWGPGETQYF
-	15	TRBJ2-2	TRBV5-1	CASRNDRGDTGELFF
-	16	TRBJ2-4	TRBV5-1	CASSLGSMIPKNIQYF
-	14	TRBJ2-5	TRBV29-1	CSVVPGSRRETQYF
-	19	TRBJ2-1	TRBV6-1	CASSGTSGGPRGSYNEQFF
-	14	TRBJ2-7	TRBV7-2	CASTTGLAGVEQYF
-	16	TRBJ2-7	TRBV6-6	CASSPRRLAAKYEQYF
-	17	TRBJ2-2	TRBV5-1	CASSLAKIGSYTGELFF
-	16	TRBJ1-3	TRBV2	CASRGQAVYPGNTIYF
once	18	TRBJ1-6	TRBV7-9	CASSRAAAQGSYNSPLHF
-	15	TRBJ2-3	TRBV28	CASTTRTSWGDTQYF
-	18	TRBJ2-3	TRBV4-1	CASSPLAGGMTSTDTQYF
-	18	TRBJ1-1	TRBV28	CASTHSRDRGSLGAEAFF
-	14	-	TRBV18	CASSPSTGNHEQYF
-	16	TRBJ1-3	TRBV5-6	CASSLGPPSSGNTIYF
-	12	-	TRBV29-1	CSVTGGHYEQYF
-	17	TRBJ1-6	TRBV2	CASSSGGQGIYYSPLHF
-	18	TRBJ2-1	TRBV27	CASSFSGTSGSSYNEQFF
-	14	TRBJ2-5	TRBV7-2	CASSPSPLQETQYF
-	14	TRBJ1-1	TRBV19	CASSRLRGDTEAFF
-	13	TRBJ2-1	TRBV28	CASSLGQADEQFF
-	14	TRBJ1-1	TRBV5-8	CASSYVLRGAEAFF
-	13	TRBJ1-1	TRBV28	CASSLTGGTEAFF
-	15	TRBJ2-7	TRBV5-1	CASSGAGTRGYEQYF
-	13	TRBJ2-7	TRBV28	CASEGLAVAEQYF
-	12	TRBJ1-1	TRBV5-1	CASSSRSGEAFF
-	14	TRBJ1-1	TRBV5-8	CASSLARANTEAFF
-	13	TRBJ1-2	TRBV30	CAWRRTGAYGYTF
-	15	TRBJ2-5	TRBV7-3	CASSRYWGAGETQYF
-	14	TRBJ2-1	TRBV5-8	CASSPTGSYNEQFF
once	15	TRBJ2-5	TRBV11-2	CASSLATQSEWTQYF
-	15	TRBJ2-7	TRBV27	CASSAPWEGRYEQYF
-	15	TRBJ1-2	TRBV19	CASSIAAGTNYGYTF
-	16	TRBJ2-2	TRBV7-9	CASSYPGPPGTGELFF
-	15	TRBJ2-7	TRBV7-2	CASSPYGTGSYEQYF